The 10 T cell receptor beta chains below were found in one sample sequenced in a study of blood T cells in healthy people across ages. With a J-beta primer mix and a sample-barcoded 5' primer, a second PCR ran about 7 to 11 cycles. TCRdb reanalysed the 5' RACE reads using MiXCR and keeps one entry per CDR3 protein. The table lists 1.5 million to 2 million distinct CDR3 sequences, under 30% of them singletons. The sample was blood. The receptors stem from a woman between 25 and 40 years old in good health.

The rearrangement links TRBV4-2 to TRBJ1-1; no clear D gene. Trimming shortened V by 1 base and J by 2 bases, and 14 bases separated the two germline ends. The CDR3 has 16 residues. Per germline, CDR1 LGHNA and CDR2 YNFKEQ. The CDR3 protein is CASSQGSPTLNTEAFF. CDR3 bases: TGTGCCAGCAGCCAAGGTTCGCCGACGCTAAACACTGAAGCTTTCTTT.

This sequence joins TRBV6-5 and TRBJ2-1; 7 bases agree with TRBD1. CDR3 length: 14 residues. Trimming took 0 bases from V and 9 from J; bases not matched to a gene: 5. Looked up from germline, CDR1 is MNHEY and CDR2 is SVGAGI. CDR3: CASSYSRDSGEQFF. As DNA, the CDR3 is TGTGCCAGCAGTTACTCGAGGGACAGCGGTGAGCAGTTCTTC.

V and J are TRBV4-3 and TRBJ2-1; 7 nucleotides agree with TRBD2. V shed 0 bases and J 8 bases; nucleotides not matched to a gene: 7. The germline V gene has CDR1 LGHNA and CDR2 YSLEER. CDR3 length equals 15 residues. CDR3 DNA sequence: TGCGCCAGCAGCCAAGAATCGGGGGGTACATATGAGCAGTTCTTC. This codes for CASSQESGGTYEQFF.

The genes are TRBV29-1 and TRBJ2-1; tentative D call: TRBD2 (5 bases). The J call may be wrong; the DNA end is better matched by TRBJ2-7. This CDR3 contains 14 residues. Germline lookup yields CDR1 SQVTM and CDR2 ANQGSEA. CDR3: CSVRAVSSYNEQYF. The CDR3 nucleotides are TGCAGCGTAAGAGCGGTTAGCTCCTACAATGAGCAGTACTTC.

The gene calls are TRBV5-6 and TRBJ2-7, with 7 bases lining up with TRBD1. The CDR3 is 15 residues long. The V segment lost 4 bases and the J segment 2 bases; nucleotides outside the gene matches: 9. Germline CDR1 reads SGHDT; CDR2 reads YYEEEE. In nucleotides, the CDR3 is TGTGCCAGCAGCGAAAGCTACAGGGGAGCCTACGAGCAGTACTTC. It codes for CASSESYRGAYEQYF.

The gene calls are TRBV5-1 and TRBJ1-2; D is perhaps TRBD1 (5 bases). The germline V gene has CDR1 SGHRS and CDR2 YFSETQ. There are 13 residues in the CDR3. V was clipped by 3 bases and J by 8 bases, with 14 bases between them. CDR3: CASSSRDVGGYTF. The CDR3, as DNA: TGCGCCAGCAGCTCCCGGGACGTTGGGGGCTACACCTTC.

The chain employs TRBV24-1 and TRBJ2-3; 10 bases line up with TRBD2. Germline-derived CDR1 and CDR2 are KGHDR and SFDVKD. Unmatched junction bases numbered 8, after V lost 9 bases and J lost 3 bases. The CDR3 runs 15 residues. The DNA for the CDR3 is TGTGCCACCGGACCAGCGGGGGGGCCGACAGATACGCAGTATTTT. It specifies CATGPAGGPTDTQYF.

This clonotype has only a few counts. The chain combines TRBV10-3 with TRBJ2-5; 15 bases agree with TRBD2. This CDR3 contains 15 residues. Germline V lookup: CDR1 ENHRY, CDR2 SYGVKD. Germline trimming cut 10 bases from V and 1 base from J; bases unmatched to any gene: 4. The CDR3 here is CATGLAGGPQETQYF. Written as DNA, the CDR3 is TGTGCCACCGGACTAGCGGGGGGGCCCCAAGAGACCCAGTACTTC.

The sample holds many counts of this clonotype. The CDR3 nucleotides read TGCGCCAGCAGCCCGGACGGGACAGGACCCCTCTCCTACGAGCAGTACTTC. Translated, it gives CASSPDGTGPLSYEQYF. This rearrangement joins TRBV5-1 to TRBJ2-7; 8 bases fit TRBD1. The length of the CDR3 is 17 residues. Losses at the gene ends were 4 bases for V and 0 bases for J; bases not matched to a gene: 12. Germline CDR1 SGHRS, CDR2 YFSETQ.

This clonotype was seen a few times. V and J are TRBV5-1 and TRBJ2-1; 8 nucleotides agree with TRBD2. With 0 bases clipped from V and 3 bases from J, the junction kept 8 bases outside the gene matches. Germline CDR1 SGHRS, CDR2 YFSETQ. This CDR3 is built from 17 residues. CDR3 nucleotides: TGCGCCAGCAGCTTGGACCTCAATAGCGGGATCTACAATGAGCAGTTCTTC. Its protein product is CASSLDLNSGIYNEQFF.